This T cell receptor beta chain was recovered during a study of OX40 agonist ivuxolimab in advanced cancers. Method: immunoSEQ multiplex PCR; TCRdb's copy keeps in-frame clones and lacks some. Seen here are 55,000 to 75,000 clones, around 85% observed once, and the top ten hold approximately 0.73%. Germline CDR1 and CDR2: SGHTA and FQGNSA. Trimming shortened V by 5 bases and J by 3 bases, and 8 bases separated the two germline ends. The CDR3 runs 12 residues. This clonotype originated in an adult with an advanced solid tumor such as melanoma, head and neck, liver or kidney cancer. Sequencing used CD4+ or CD8+ T cells sorted from blood, obtained in a trial of the OX40 agonist ivuxolimab. V is TRBV7-2 and J is TRBJ2-7; TRBD1 is a possible D gene (5 bases). DNA of the CDR3: TGTGCCAGCAGCCGACAGTTCTACGAGCAGTACTTC. Translated, it gives CASSRQFYEQYF. The full variable domain, with the rest looked up from reference TRBV7-2 and TRBJ2-7, is GAGVSQSPSNKVTEKGKDVELRCDPISGHTALYWYRQSLGQGLEFLIYFQGNSAPDKSGLPSDRFSAERTGGSVSTLTIQRTQQEDSAVYLCASSRQFYEQYFGPGTRLTVT.